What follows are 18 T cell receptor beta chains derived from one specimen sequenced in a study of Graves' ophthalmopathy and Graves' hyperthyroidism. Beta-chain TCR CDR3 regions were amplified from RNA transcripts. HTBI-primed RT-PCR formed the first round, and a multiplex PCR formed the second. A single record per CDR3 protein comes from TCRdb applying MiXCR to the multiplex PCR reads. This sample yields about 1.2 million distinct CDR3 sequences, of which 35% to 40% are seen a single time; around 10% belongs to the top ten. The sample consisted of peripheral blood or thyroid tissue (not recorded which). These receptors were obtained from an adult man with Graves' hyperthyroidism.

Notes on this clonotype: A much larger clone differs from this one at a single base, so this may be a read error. The chain's CDR3 is CAGSPGLGQGHGYTF. For the CDR3, the DNA is TGTGCCGGCAGCCCAGGACTTGGACAGGGTCATGGCTACACCTTC. The chain carries TRBV11-2 and TRBJ1-2; TRBD1 aligns across 8 bases. The CDR3 covers 15 residues. The germline CDR1 and CDR2 sequences are SGHAT and FQNNGV.

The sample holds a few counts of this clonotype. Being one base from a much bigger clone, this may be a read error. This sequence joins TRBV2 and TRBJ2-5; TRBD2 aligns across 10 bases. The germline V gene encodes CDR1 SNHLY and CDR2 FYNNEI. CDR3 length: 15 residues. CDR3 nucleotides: TGTGCCAGCAGCTCGGCTAGCGGGAGCCAAGAGGCCCAGTACTTC. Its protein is CASSSASGSQEAQYF.

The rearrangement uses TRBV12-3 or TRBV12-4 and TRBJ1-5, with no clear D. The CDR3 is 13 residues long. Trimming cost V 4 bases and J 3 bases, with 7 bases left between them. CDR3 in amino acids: CASSWRHNQPQHF. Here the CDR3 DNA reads TGTGCCAGCAGTTGGCGGCACAATCAGCCCCAGCATTTT.

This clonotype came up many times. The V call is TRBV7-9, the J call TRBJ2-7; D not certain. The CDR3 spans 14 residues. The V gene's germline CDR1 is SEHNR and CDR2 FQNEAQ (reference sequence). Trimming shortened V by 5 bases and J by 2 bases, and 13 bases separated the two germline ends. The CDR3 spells CASSNRTETYEQYF. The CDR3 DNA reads TGTGCCAGCAGCAACCGGACGGAGACCTACGAGCAGTACTTC.

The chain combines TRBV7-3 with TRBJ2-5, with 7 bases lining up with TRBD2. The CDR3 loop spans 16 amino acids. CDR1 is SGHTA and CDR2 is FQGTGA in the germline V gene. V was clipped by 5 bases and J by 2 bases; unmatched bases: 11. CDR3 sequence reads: CASSPTGGLGQETQYF. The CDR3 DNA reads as TGTGCCAGCAGCCCCACGGGGGGATTAGGACAAGAGACCCAGTACTTC.

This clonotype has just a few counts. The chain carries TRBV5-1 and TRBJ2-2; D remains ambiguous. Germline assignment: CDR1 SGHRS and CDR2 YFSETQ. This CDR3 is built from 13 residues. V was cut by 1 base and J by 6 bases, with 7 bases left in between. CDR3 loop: CASSLLRPGELFF. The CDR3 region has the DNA TGCGCCAGCAGCTTGTTGCGTCCCGGGGAGCTGTTTTTT.

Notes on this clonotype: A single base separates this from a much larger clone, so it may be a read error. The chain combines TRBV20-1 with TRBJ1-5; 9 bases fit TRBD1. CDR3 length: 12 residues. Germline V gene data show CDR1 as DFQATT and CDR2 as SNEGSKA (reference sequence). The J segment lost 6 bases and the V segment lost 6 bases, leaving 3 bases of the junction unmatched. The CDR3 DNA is TGCAGTGCCGGGACAGGGCTTCAGCCCCAGCATTTT. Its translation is CSAGTGLQPQHF.

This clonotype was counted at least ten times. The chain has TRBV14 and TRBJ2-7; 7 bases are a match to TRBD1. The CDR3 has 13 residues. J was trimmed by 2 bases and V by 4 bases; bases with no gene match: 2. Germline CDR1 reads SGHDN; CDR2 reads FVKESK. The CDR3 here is CASSLRGPYEQYF. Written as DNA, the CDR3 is TGTGCCAGCAGCCTGAGGGGGCCCTACGAGCAGTACTTC. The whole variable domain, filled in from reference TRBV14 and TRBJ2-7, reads EAGVTQFPSHSVIEKGQTVTLRCDPISGHDNLYWYRRVMGKEIKFLLHFVKESKQDESGMPNNRFLAERTGGTYSTLKVQPAELEDSGVYFCASSLRGPYEQYFGPGTRLTVT.

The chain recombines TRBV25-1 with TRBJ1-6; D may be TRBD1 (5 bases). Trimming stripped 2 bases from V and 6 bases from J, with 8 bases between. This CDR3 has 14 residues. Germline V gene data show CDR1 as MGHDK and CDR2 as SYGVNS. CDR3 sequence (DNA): TGTGCCAGCAGTGAAGACAGAAGTAATTCACCCCTCCACTTT. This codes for CASSEDRSNSPLHF. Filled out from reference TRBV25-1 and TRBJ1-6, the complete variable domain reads EADIYQTPRYLVIGTGKKITLECSQTMGHDKMYWYQQDPGMELHLIHYSYGVNSTEKGDLSSESTVSRIRTEHFPLTLESARPSHTSQYLCASSEDRSNSPLHFGNGTRLTVT.

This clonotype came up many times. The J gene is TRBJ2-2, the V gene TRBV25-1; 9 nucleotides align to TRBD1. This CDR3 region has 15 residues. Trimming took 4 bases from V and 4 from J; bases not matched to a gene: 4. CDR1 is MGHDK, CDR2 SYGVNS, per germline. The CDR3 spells CASSGKTGGTGELFF. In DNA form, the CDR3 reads TGTGCCAGCAGTGGGAAGACAGGGGGCACCGGGGAGCTGTTTTTT.

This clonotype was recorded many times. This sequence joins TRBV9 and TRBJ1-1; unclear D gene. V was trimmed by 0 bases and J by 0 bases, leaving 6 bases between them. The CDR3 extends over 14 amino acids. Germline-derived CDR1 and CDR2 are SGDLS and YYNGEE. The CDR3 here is CASSVAVLNTEAFF. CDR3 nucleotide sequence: TGTGCCAGCAGCGTAGCCGTCCTGAACACTGAAGCTTTCTTT.

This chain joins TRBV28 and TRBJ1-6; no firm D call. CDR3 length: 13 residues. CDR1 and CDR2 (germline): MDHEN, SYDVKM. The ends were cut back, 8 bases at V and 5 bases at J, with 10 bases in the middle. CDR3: CASHPGNNSPLHF. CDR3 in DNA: TGTGCCAGCCATCCGGGAAATAATTCACCCCTCCACTTT.

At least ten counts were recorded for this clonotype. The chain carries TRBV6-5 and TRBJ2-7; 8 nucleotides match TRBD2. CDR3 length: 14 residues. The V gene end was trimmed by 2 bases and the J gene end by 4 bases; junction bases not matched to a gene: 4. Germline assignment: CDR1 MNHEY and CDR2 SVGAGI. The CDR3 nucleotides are TGTGCCAGCAGTTACGGCGGGGGGCGATACGAGCAGTACTTC. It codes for CASSYGGGRYEQYF.

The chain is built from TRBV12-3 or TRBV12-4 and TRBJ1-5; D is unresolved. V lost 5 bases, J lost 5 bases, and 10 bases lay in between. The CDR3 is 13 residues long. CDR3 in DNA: TGTGCCAGCAGTGAAAGTGCGCATCAGCCCCAGCATTTT. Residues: CASSESAHQPQHF.

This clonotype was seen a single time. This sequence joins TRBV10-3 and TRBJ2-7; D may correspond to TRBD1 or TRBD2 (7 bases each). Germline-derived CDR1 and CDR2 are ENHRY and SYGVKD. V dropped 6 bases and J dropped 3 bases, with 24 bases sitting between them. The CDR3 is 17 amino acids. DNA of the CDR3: TGTGCCATCAGGGCGGGGGCGGGACCCGGGGACAGCTACGAGCAGTACTTC. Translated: CAIRAGAGPGDSYEQYF.

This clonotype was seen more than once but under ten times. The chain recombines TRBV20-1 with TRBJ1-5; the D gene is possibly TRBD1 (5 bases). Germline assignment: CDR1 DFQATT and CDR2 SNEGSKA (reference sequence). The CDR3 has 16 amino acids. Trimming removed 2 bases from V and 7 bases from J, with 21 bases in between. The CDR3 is CSARHPPNTRGQPQHF. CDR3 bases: TGCAGTGCTAGACACCCCCCGAATACTCGGGGGCAGCCCCAGCATTTT.

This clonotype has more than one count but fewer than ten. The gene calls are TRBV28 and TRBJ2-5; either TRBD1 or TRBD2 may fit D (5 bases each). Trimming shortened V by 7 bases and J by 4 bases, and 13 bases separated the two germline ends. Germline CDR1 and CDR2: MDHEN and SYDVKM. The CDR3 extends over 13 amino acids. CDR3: CASKEGLGETQYF. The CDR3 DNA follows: TGTGCCAGCAAAGAGGGGCTGGGAGAGACCCAGTACTTC.

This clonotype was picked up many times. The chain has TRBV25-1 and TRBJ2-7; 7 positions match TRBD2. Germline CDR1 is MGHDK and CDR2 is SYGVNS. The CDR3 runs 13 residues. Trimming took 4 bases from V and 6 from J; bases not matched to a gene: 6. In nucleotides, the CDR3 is TGTGCCAGCAGTGGGGGACTAATCGGCGAGCAGTACTTC. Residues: CASSGGLIGEQYF.